This record looks at one T cell receptor (beta chain) sequence and its context. Germline CDR1 DFQATT, CDR2 SNEGSKA (reference sequence). CDR3 length: 12 residues. The entry originates in a study of monozygotic twins with inflammatory bowel disease. Reprocessing the 5' RACE reads, TCRdb reports a single entry for every CDR3 protein and omits DNA. The sample data list roughly 320,000 distinct CDR3 sequences. Material for sequencing was blood. The TCR comes from a human donor with ulcerative colitis or Crohn's disease, or a healthy co-twin of an affected twin (not recorded which). This rearrangement joins TRBV20-1 to TRBJ1-2; TCRdb lists TRBD1, though no DNA is available to test this call. The CDR3 loop reads CSAYRDNYGYTF.